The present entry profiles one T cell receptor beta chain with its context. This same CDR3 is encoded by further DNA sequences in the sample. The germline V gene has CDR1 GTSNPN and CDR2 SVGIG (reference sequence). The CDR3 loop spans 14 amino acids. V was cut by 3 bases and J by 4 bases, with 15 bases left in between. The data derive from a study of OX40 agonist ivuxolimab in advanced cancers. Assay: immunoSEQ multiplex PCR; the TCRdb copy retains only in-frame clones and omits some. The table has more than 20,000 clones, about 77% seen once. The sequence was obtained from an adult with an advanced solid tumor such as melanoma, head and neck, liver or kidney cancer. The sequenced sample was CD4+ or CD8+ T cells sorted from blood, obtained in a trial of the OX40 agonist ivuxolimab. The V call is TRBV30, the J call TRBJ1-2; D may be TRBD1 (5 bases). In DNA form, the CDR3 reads TGTGCCTGGAGGGGGGAGCCGGGGGGCTATGGCTACACCTTC. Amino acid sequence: CAWRGEPGGYGYTF.